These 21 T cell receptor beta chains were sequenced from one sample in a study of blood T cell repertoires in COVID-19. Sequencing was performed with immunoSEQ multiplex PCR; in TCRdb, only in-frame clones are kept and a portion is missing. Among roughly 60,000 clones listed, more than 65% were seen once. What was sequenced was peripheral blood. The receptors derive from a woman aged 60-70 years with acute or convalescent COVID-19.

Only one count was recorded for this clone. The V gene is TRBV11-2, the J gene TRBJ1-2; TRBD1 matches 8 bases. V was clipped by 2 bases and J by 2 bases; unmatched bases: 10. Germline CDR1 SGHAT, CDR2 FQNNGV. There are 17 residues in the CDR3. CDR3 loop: CASSLRAGGTGNYGYTF. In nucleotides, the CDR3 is TGTGCCAGCAGCTTAAGGGCAGGGGGCACAGGGAACTATGGCTACACCTTC.

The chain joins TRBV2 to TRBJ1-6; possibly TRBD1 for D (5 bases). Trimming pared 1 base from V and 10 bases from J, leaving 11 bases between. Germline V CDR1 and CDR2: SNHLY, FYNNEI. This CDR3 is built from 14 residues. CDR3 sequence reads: CASSEGGLGSPLHF. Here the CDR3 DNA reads TGTGCCAGCAGTGAAGGGGGCCTCGGATCACCCCTCCACTTT.

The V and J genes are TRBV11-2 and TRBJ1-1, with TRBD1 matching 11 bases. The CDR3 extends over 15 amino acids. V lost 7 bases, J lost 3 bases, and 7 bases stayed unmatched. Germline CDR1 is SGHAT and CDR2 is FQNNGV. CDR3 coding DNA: TGTGCCAGCAACCCTGGACAGGGGGCGTACACTGAAGCTTTCTTT. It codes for CASNPGQGAYTEAFF.

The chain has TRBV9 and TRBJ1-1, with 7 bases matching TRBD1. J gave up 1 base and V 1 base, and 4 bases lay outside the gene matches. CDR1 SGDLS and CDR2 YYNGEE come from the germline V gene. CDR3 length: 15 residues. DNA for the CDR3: TGTGCCAGCAGCGTATTTGAGGGGGCGAACACTGAAGCTTTCTTT. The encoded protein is CASSVFEGANTEAFF.

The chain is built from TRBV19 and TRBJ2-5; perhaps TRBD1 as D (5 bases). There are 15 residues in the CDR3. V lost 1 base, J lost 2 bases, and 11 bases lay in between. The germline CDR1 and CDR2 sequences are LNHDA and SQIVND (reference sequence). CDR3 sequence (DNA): TGTGCCAGTAGTATAGGGGCAGGGTGGCAAGAGACCCAGTACTTC. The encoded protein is CASSIGAGWQETQYF.

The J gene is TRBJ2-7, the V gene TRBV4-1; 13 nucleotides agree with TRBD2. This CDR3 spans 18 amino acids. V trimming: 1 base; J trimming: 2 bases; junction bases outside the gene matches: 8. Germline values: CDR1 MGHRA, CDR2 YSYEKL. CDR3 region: CASSQALGTSGGAYEQYF. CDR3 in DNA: TGCGCCAGCAGCCAAGCTTTAGGTACTAGCGGGGGGGCCTACGAGCAGTACTTC.

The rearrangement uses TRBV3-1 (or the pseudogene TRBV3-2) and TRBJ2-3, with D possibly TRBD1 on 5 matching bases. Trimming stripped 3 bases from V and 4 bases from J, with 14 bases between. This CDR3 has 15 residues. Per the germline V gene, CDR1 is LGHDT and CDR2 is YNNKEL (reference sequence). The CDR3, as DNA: TGTGCCAGCAGCCACAATCAGGTACAGGCAGATACGCAGTATTTT. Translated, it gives CASSHNQVQADTQYF.

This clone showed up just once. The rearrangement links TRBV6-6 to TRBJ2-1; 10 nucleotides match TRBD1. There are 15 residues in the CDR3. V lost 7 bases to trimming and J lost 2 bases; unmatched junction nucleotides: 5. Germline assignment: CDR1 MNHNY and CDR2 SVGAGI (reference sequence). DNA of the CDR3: TGTGCCAGCACCCCAGACAGGGGGCCCTACAATGAGCAGTTCTTC. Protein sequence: CASTPDRGPYNEQFF.

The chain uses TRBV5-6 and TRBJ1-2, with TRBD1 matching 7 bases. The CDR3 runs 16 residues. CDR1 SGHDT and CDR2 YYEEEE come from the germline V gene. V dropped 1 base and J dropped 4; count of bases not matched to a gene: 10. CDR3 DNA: TGTGCCAGCAGCTTGCGTTTAGGGGGCAAGGTCTATGGCTACACCTTC. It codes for CASSLRLGGKVYGYTF.

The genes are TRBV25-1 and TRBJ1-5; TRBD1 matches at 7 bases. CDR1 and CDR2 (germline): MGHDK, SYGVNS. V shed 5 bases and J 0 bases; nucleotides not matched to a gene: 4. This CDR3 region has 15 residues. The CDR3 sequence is CASSPSGGSNQPQHF. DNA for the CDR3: TGTGCCAGCAGTCCCTCAGGGGGTAGCAATCAGCCCCAGCATTTT.

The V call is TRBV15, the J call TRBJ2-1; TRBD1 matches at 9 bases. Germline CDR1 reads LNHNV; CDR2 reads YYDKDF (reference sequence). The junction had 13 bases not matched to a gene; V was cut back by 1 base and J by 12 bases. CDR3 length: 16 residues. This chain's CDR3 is CATSRGGAGQGNRQFF. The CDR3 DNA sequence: TGTGCCACCAGCAGAGGAGGGGCGGGACAGGGCAATAGGCAGTTCTTC.

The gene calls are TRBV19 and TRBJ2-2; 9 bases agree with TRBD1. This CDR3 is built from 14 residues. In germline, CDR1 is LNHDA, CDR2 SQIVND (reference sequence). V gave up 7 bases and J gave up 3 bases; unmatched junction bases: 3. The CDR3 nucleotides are TGTGCCAGTATCAGGACAGGGGACACCGGGGAGCTGTTTTTT. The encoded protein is CASIRTGDTGELFF.

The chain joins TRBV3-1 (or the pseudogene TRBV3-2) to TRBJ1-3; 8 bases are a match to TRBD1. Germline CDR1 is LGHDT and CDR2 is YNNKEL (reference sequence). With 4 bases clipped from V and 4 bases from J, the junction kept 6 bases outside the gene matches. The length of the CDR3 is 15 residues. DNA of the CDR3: TGTGCCAGCAGCCTAGCGACAGGGGTGGGAAACACCATATATTTT. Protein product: CASSLATGVGNTIYF.

The CDR3 nucleotides read TGCGCCAGCAGCTCAATACTAGCGGCCACCCCCTACAATGAGCAGTTCTTC. Its protein is CASSSILAATPYNEQFF. The J gene is TRBJ2-1, the V gene TRBV5-1, with 8 nucleotides matching TRBD2. Trimming cost V 3 bases and J 2 bases; bases outside gene matches: 10. The CDR3 contains 17 residues. The germline V gene has CDR1 SGHRS and CDR2 YFSETQ.

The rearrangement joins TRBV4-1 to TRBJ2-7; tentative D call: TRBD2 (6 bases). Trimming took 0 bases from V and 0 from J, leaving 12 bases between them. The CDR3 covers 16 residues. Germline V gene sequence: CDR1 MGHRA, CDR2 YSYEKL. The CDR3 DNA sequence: TGCGCCAGCAGCCAAGAACAGACGGGGGTCTCCTACGAGCAGTACTTC. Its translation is CASSQEQTGVSYEQYF.

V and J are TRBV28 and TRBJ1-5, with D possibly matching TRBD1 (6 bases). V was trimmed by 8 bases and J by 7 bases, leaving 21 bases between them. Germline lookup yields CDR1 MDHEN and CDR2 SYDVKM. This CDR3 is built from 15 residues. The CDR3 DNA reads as TGTGCCAGCTCACCCGCCGGGGGGGCGGAACAGCCCCAGCATTTT. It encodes CASSPAGGAEQPQHF. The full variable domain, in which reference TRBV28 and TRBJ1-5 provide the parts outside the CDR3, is DVKVTQSSRYLVKRTGEKVFLECVQDMDHENMFWYRQDPGLGLRLIYFSYDVKMKEKGDIPEGYSVSREKKERFSLILESASTNQTSMYLCASSPAGGAEQPQHFGDGTRLSIL.

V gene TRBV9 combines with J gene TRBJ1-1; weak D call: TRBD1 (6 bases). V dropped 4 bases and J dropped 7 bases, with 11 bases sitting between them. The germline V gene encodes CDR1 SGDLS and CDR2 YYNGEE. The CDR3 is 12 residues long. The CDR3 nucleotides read TGTGCCAGCAGCTCGCAGGGGATTGAAGCTTTCTTT. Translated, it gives CASSSQGIEAFF.

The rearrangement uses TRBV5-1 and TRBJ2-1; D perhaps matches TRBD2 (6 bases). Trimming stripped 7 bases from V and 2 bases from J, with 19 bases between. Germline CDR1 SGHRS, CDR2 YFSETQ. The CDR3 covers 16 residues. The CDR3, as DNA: TGCGCCAGCGCGGGGATATCCCGGGGCACCTACAATGAGCAGTTCTTC. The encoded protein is CASAGISRGTYNEQFF.

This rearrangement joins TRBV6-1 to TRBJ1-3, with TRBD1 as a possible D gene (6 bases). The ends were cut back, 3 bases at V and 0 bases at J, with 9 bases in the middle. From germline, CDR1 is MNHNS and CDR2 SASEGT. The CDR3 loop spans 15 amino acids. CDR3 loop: CASSDRGFSGNTIYF. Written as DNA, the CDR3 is TGTGCCAGCAGTGACAGGGGATTCTCTGGAAACACCATATATTTT.

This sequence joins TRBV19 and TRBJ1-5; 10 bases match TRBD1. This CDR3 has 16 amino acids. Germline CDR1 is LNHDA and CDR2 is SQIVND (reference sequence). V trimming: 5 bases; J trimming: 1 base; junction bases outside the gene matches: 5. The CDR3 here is CASSGGQGLSNQPQHF. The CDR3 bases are TGTGCCAGTAGTGGGGGACAGGGGTTAAGCAATCAGCCCCAGCATTTT.

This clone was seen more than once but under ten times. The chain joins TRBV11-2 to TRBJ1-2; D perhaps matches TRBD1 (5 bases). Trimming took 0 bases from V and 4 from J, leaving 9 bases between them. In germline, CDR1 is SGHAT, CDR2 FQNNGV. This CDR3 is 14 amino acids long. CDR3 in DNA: TGTGCCAGCAGCTTAGATCGGGGGTCCTATGGCTACACCTTC. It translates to CASSLDRGSYGYTF. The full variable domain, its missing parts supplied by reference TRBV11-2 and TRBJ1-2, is EAGVAQSPRYKIIEKRQSVAFWCNPISGHATLYWYQQILGQGPKLLIQFQNNGVVDDSQLPKDRFSAERLKGVDSTLKIQPAKLEDSAVYLCASSLDRGSYGYTFGSGTRLTVV.